This is a list of T cell receptor beta chains from one sample in a study of cytomegalovirus exposure and HLA in healthy donors. The table came from immunoSEQ multiplex PCR; TCRdb's copy has only in-frame clones and leaves some out. The profile shows more than 95,000 clones, approximately 69% of them singletons. Sequencing used PBMCs. The source is a man aged 35-49 years in good health and CMV-seropositive. Each CDR3 is given with its conserved first and last residue. The D gene is left open where the match is weak. A clone size is listed for some rows: how often the clone was seen (once, few, many), or a class if it is expanded.

>TRBJ2-1|.|TRBD2|14|TRBV2
CASLGGDSYNEQFF
TGTGCCAGCCTGGGGGGGGACTCCTACAATGAGCAGTTCTTC
>TRBJ2-2|.|.|17|TRBV2
CATTAQSGLANTGELFF
TGTGCCACTACGGCCCAGAGCGGGCTCGCGAACACCGGGGAGCTGTTTTTT
>TRBJ1-1|.|TRBD1|15|TRBV5-1
CASSLGQGSNTEAFF
TGCGCCAGCAGCCTTGGACAGGGGTCGAACACTGAAGCTTTCTTT
>TRBJ1-1|few|TRBD1|13|TRBV6-5
CASRTGTGYEAFF
TGTGCCAGCAGAACCGGGACAGGATATGAGGCTTTCTTT
>TRBJ1-3|.|.|16|TRBV7-9
CASSLMGRDSGNTIYF
TGTGCCAGCAGCTTAATGGGCAGGGACTCTGGAAACACCATATATTTT
>TRBJ2-1|once|.|13|TRBV7-2
CASSLSSPNEQFF
TGTGCCAGCAGCTTAAGTAGTCCCAATGAGCAGTTCTTC
>TRBJ1-2|once|.|14|TRBV10-2
CASRPLAREDGYTF
TGCGCCAGCAGGCCTCTGGCCAGGGAGGATGGCTACACCTTC
>TRBJ2-7|.|.|14|TRBV21-1
CASSKVREAYEQYF
TGTGCCAGCAGCAAGGTCAGGGAAGCCTACGAGCAGTACTTC
>TRBJ1-6|.|TRBD1|15|TRBV12-5
CASGLGQGENSPLHF
TGTGCTAGTGGTTTGGGGCAGGGGGAAAATTCACCCCTCCACTTT
>TRBJ1-1|.|.|12|TRBV11-2
CASSPTNTEAFF
TGTGCCAGCAGCCCTACTAACACTGAAGCTTTCTTT
>TRBJ1-1|.|TRBD1|16|TRBV5-4
CASSLGLTGQGAEAFF
TGTGCCAGCAGCTTGGGTCTTACGGGACAGGGGGCTGAAGCTTTCTTT
>TRBJ2-1|once|.|15|TRBV6-4
CASSTAGSSYNEQFF
TGTGCCAGCAGTACGGCGGGGAGCTCCTACAATGAGCAGTTCTTC
>TRBJ2-5|.|TRBD2|17|TRBV11-2
CASSFKAGGDLVGTQYF
TGTGCCAGCAGCTTTAAAGCGGGAGGGGACCTCGTGGGGACCCAGTACTTC
>TRBJ1-6|.|.|16|TRBV9
CASSVEAGLYNSPLHF
TGTGCCAGCAGCGTAGAGGCAGGGCTGTATAATTCACCCCTCCACTTT
>TRBJ2-7|few|TRBD2|15|TRBV9
CASSPGTSGGWEQYF
TGTGCCAGCAGCCCAGGGACTAGCGGGGGGTGGGAGCAGTACTTC
>TRBJ1-4|.|.|14|TRBV18
CASSPLEGGEKLFF
TGTGCCAGCTCACCACTCGAGGGAGGTGAAAAACTGTTTTTT
>TRBJ1-5|.|.|16|TRBV6-1
CASSVFGSGAGQPQHF
TGTGCCAGCAGTGTATTCGGCTCTGGGGCCGGTCAGCCCCAGCATTTT
>TRBJ1-5|.|.|13|TRBV18
CASSPQQNQPQHF
TGTGCCAGCTCGCCACAGCAAAATCAGCCCCAGCATTTT
>TRBJ1-1|.|TRBD1|15|TRBV15
CATSRGQGADTEAFF
TGTGCCACCAGCAGAGGGCAGGGGGCGGACACTGAAGCTTTCTTT
>TRBJ2-7|.|.|16|TRBV27
CASSYRAGTSAYEQYF
TGTGCCAGCAGTTACCGGGCCGGGACTTCCGCCTACGAGCAGTACTTC
>TRBJ1-2|.|.|14|TRBV5-1
CASSPGERNYGYTF
TGCGCCAGCAGTCCCGGGGAACGAAACTATGGCTACACCTTC
>TRBJ1-1|.|TRBD1|15|TRBV5-1
CASSPRQGLGTEAFF
TGCGCCAGCAGCCCGAGACAGGGGCTGGGAACTGAAGCTTTCTTT